Listed here are 22 T cell receptor beta chains from one sample, sequenced in a study of T cell responses to AZD1222 COVID-19 vaccine. The repertoire was sequenced with immunoSEQ multiplex PCR; TCRdb's copy has only in-frame clones and lacks some. The table includes around 86,000 clones, roughly 89% detected once. Sequences were derived from peripheral blood, sampled on day 0 of AZD1222 vaccination. These receptors all come from an adult in good health.

There are a few counts of this clone. DNA of the CDR3: TGTGCCAGTAGCCGGTCGGAAGGGAACTATGGCTACACCTTC. Encoded protein: CASSRSEGNYGYTF. The chain combines TRBV19 with TRBJ1-2, with D hard to call. The ends were cut back, 6 bases at V and 2 bases at J, with 13 bases in the middle. Germline V CDR1 and CDR2: LNHDA, SQIVND (reference sequence). This CDR3 region has 14 residues.

The genes are TRBV4-3 and TRBJ2-2; D may match TRBD1 or TRBD2 (6 bases each). The CDR3 has 19 residues. Germline CDR1 reads LGHNA; CDR2 reads YSLEER. V lost 0 bases, J lost 0 bases, and 17 bases lay in between. CDR3 in DNA: TGCGCCAGCAGCCAAGATTTGATTCTGGGGGGCCCGAACACCGGGGAGCTGTTTTTT. Its protein product is CASSQDLILGGPNTGELFF.

The chain uses TRBV3-1 (or the pseudogene TRBV3-2) and TRBJ1-1, with a possible D match to TRBD1 (5 bases). The CDR3 runs to 15 residues. Trimming cost V 1 base and J 2 bases, with 11 bases left between them. From germline, CDR1 is LGHDT and CDR2 YNNKEL (reference sequence). The CDR3 DNA is TGTGCCAGCAGCCAAGTAGGGGACGGCAACACTGAAGCTTTCTTT. Its protein product is CASSQVGDGNTEAFF.

The chain employs TRBV4-1 and TRBJ2-7, with D perhaps matching TRBD1 (6 bases). The CDR3 has 15 amino acids. Trimming removed 1 base at V and 4 bases at J, with 14 bases between. CDR1 and CDR2 from the germline V gene are MGHRA and YSYEKL. CDR3 nucleotide sequence: TGCGCCAGCAGCCAAGGCGGACAGACTGTTTACGAGCAGTACTTC. It is translated as CASSQGGQTVYEQYF.

This chain connects TRBV14 to TRBJ1-2; D remains ambiguous. Per germline, CDR1 SGHDN and CDR2 FVKESK. The length of the CDR3 is 14 residues. Trimming removed 4 bases at V and 4 bases at J, with 13 bases between. CDR3 DNA sequence: TGTGCCAGCAGCCCACGACTTGACCCCTATGGCTACACCTTC. Protein sequence: CASSPRLDPYGYTF.

The V and J genes are TRBV14 and TRBJ1-1, with D hard to call. V lost 4 bases and J 4 bases, leaving 10 bases between the germline ends. This CDR3 is built from 13 residues. Germline CDR1 is SGHDN and CDR2 is FVKESK. The CDR3 DNA follows: TGTGCCAGCAGCCTTACAAAAACCACTGAAGCTTTCTTT. Translated, it gives CASSLTKTTEAFF.

In DNA, the CDR3 is TGTGCCAGTATAAAGGGTCCGGCTGAAGCTTTCTTT. Protein product: CASIKGPAEAFF. The chain couples TRBV19 to TRBJ1-1; unclear D gene. The germline V and J ends were trimmed by 7 bases and 6 bases, with 12 bases remaining between them. Germline V CDR1 and CDR2: LNHDA, SQIVND (reference sequence). The CDR3 has 12 amino acids.

The rearrangement uses TRBV5-6 and TRBJ2-3; 11 bases agree with TRBD2. The length of the CDR3 is 15 residues. CDR1 is SGHDT and CDR2 is YYEEEE in the germline V gene. The junction had 3 bases not matched to a gene; V was cut back by 2 bases and J by 4 bases. Here the CDR3 DNA reads TGTGCCAGCAGCTTCGTGGGACTAGCGGCAGATACGCAGTATTTT. It specifies CASSFVGLAADTQYF.

This chain links TRBV5-1 with TRBJ1-1; no clear D gene. From germline, CDR1 is SGHRS and CDR2 YFSETQ. The CDR3 length is 14 residues. V lost 2 bases and J 4 bases, leaving 12 bases between the germline ends. In nucleotides, the CDR3 is TGCGCCAGCAGCTTAGAAAACAGCCCCACTGAAGCTTTCTTT. Protein sequence: CASSLENSPTEAFF.

The rearrangement joins TRBV19 to TRBJ1-1, with D possibly being TRBD1 (5 bases). Trimming cost V 6 bases and J 4 bases, with 21 bases left between them. The CDR3 runs to 16 residues. CDR1 is LNHDA and CDR2 is SQIVND in the germline V gene (reference sequence). In nucleotides, the CDR3 is TGTGCCAGTAGCCAGGCACGGGACCCCCGGGGCACTGAAGCTTTCTTT. Translated: CASSQARDPRGTEAFF.

This chain uses TRBV7-9 with TRBJ1-4, with TRBD1 as a possible D gene (5 bases). V was pared by 7 bases and J by 2 bases, with 11 bases between. The length of the CDR3 is 14 residues. The V gene's germline CDR1 is SEHNR and CDR2 FQNEAQ (reference sequence). Here the CDR3 reads CASTPRVTNEKLFF. CDR3 sequence (DNA): TGTGCCAGCACACCCAGGGTCACTAATGAAAAACTGTTTTTT.

The rearrangement links TRBV4-2 to TRBJ2-7; D possibly corresponds to TRBD1 (6 bases). The CDR3 is 14 residues long. From germline, CDR1 is LGHNA and CDR2 YNFKEQ. The ends were cut back, 0 bases at V and 6 bases at J, with 12 bases in the middle. Written as DNA, the CDR3 is TGTGCCAGCAGCCAAGACCGAACAGGGCTCGAGCAGTACTTC. Its translation: CASSQDRTGLEQYF.

The rearrangement links TRBV6-5 to TRBJ1-1; 9 positions agree with TRBD1. Germline CDR1 is MNHEY and CDR2 is SVGAGI. CDR3 length: 15 amino acids. V shed 4 bases and J 5 bases; nucleotides not matched to a gene: 8. The CDR3 nucleotides read TGTGCCAGCAGTTCCTGGGGACAGGGAGGGACTGAAGCTTTCTTT. Translated: CASSSWGQGGTEAFF.

The V call is TRBV5-4, the J call TRBJ2-7; TRBD1 agrees at 9 bases. V shed 4 bases, J shed 9 bases, and the junction held 8 bases outside the gene matches. The CDR3 sequence is 13 residues long. CDR1 and CDR2 from the germline V gene are SGHNT and YYREEE (reference sequence). The CDR3 sequence is CASSGGQGGAQYF. Here the CDR3 DNA reads TGTGCCAGCAGCGGGGGACAGGGAGGTGCGCAGTACTTC.

This rearrangement joins TRBV3-1 (or the pseudogene TRBV3-2) to TRBJ2-2; D might be TRBD1 (5 bases). The CDR3 sequence is 17 residues long. Germline V CDR1 and CDR2: LGHDT, YNNKEL (reference sequence). Trimming left V 1 base short and J 3 bases short, with 15 bases between. In DNA, the CDR3 is TGTGCCAGCAGCCAAGGGATGCTGGCAGGGTACACCGGGGAGCTGTTTTTT. It encodes CASSQGMLAGYTGELFF.

CDR3 protein: CATSDLVFGGNDTQYF. CDR3 DNA: TGTGCCACCAGTGATTTGGTTTTCGGGGGCAACGATACGCAGTATTTT. The chain links TRBV24-1 to TRBJ2-3, with D possibly called TRBD1 or TRBD2 (6 bases each). Trimming shortened V by 0 bases and J by 6 bases, and 15 bases separated the two germline ends. Germline CDR1 reads KGHDR; CDR2 reads SFDVKD. The CDR3 covers 16 residues.

The chain combines TRBV24-1 with TRBJ1-2; D perhaps matches TRBD1 (5 bases). V was pared by 3 bases and J by 10 bases, with 20 bases between. Germline CDR1 KGHDR, CDR2 SFDVKD. The CDR3 is 15 amino acids. The CDR3, as DNA: TGTGCCACCAGTGATCCGAGGTCGGAGACGGGGCTCTACACCTTC. Its translation: CATSDPRSETGLYTF.

CDR3 nucleotide sequence: TGTGCCAGCAGCCAAAGAGATATGGTAGGCTACACCTTC. Its protein is CASSQRDMVGYTF. The chain is built from TRBV7-9 and TRBJ1-2, with D hard to call. The CDR3 runs to 13 residues. Germline V CDR1 and CDR2: SEHNR, FQNEAQ (reference sequence). V was clipped by 5 bases and J by 8 bases, with 15 bases between them.

This sequence joins TRBV13 and TRBJ2-3; the match to TRBD2 covers 11 bases. CDR1 is PRHDT, CDR2 FYEKMQ, per germline (reference sequence). V shed 5 bases, J shed 0 bases, and the junction held 1 base outside the gene matches. CDR3 length equals 15 residues. CDR3 amino acids: CASSRTSGSTDTQYF. Written as DNA, the CDR3 is TGTGCCAGCAGCCGGACTAGCGGGAGCACAGATACGCAGTATTTT.

This clone appeared a few times. The chain uses TRBV14 and TRBJ2-3; the D gene is possibly TRBD1 (5 bases). This CDR3 is 18 amino acids long. Trimming removed 0 bases at V and 2 bases at J, with 18 bases between. Germline-derived CDR1 and CDR2 are SGHDN and FVKESK. CDR3 bases: TGTGCCAGCAGCCAAGACCAGGGCGCTCGTTACAACACAGATACGCAGTATTTT. Protein sequence: CASSQDQGARYNTDTQYF.

The chain carries TRBV19 and TRBJ1-1; D is undetermined. The length of the CDR3 is 18 residues. The V gene lost 3 bases and the J gene lost 0 bases, with 20 bases spanning the gap. Germline-derived CDR1 and CDR2 are LNHDA and SQIVND (reference sequence). The CDR3 loop is CASSMGVPLLNLNTEAFF. CDR3 coding DNA: TGTGCCAGTAGTATGGGTGTCCCACTCCTCAATCTGAACACTGAAGCTTTCTTT.

The chain joins TRBV6-1 to TRBJ1-1; D perhaps matches TRBD1 (6 bases). V was pared by 1 base and J by 7 bases, with 10 bases between. Germline-derived CDR1 and CDR2 are MNHNS and SASEGT. This CDR3 region has 13 residues. As DNA, the CDR3 is TGTGCCAGCAGTGAAGAAGGGGGGCTTGAAGCTTTCTTT. It codes for CASSEEGGLEAFF.